This T cell receptor beta chain was sequenced during a study of T cell repertoires in cytomegalovirus infection. Study conclusions and caveats: People with CMV and the relevant HLA were identified by cumulative public TCR beta family frequency.

This clonotype was seen at least ten times. Its specificity is unknown. With 5 bases removed from V and 3 bases from J, the gap between germline ends came to 26 bases. This CDR3 has 18 amino acids. The germline CDR1 and CDR2 sequences are SGHRS and YFSETQ. Using its own MiXCR run on the reads, TCRdb lists one record per CDR3 protein. The sample contains 150,000 or so distinct CDR3 sequences, 6.5% of which appear only once. The sample was PBMCs. The rearrangement links TRBV5-1 to TRBJ1-1; D may be TRBD1 (6 bases). This clonotype originated in a human donor in good health (CMV status not recorded). Some clones in this sample may be carry-over from other donors' samples. CDR3 loop: CASRSRRWSGGADTEAFF. DNA for the CDR3: TGCGCCAGCAGATCAAGGAGATGGTCGGGGGGGGCGGACACTGAAGCTTTCTTT.